This TCR beta chain was recorded in a study of spatial heterogeneity in lung cancer. Study overall: A unique TCR and UMI combination showed up more than ten times in raw reads, on average. Overall study findings and caveats: Ubiquitous expanded tumor TCRs showed up in blood more at resection than follow-up.

Time point meaning: sample taken at primary tumor resection. Patients with untreated early-stage non-small cell lung cancer, numbering 55 to 80, were the donors. The input material, whole RNA from tumor, nontumor lung or frozen PBMC, was sequenced unsorted. This clonotype was observed at least ten times. Its antigen remains unknown. TCRdb processed the 5' RACE reads anew with MiXCR; each CDR3 protein has one entry. The sample includes about 23,000 distinct CDR3 sequences, less than 6% of them seen just once. Losses at the gene ends were 4 bases for V and 4 bases for J; bases not matched to a gene: 8. The CDR3 is 15 residues long. Germline V CDR1 and CDR2: SGHRS, YFSETQ.

The chain couples TRBV5-1 to TRBJ2-1, with 7 positions matching TRBD2. The sequence came from a male donor with early-stage non-small cell lung cancer. The sequencing used PBMCs, collected at surgery. CDR3 coding DNA: TGCGCCAGCAGCCAACGGGGGGTGAGGTACAATGAGCAGTTCTTC. Protein: CASSQRGVRYNEQFF.